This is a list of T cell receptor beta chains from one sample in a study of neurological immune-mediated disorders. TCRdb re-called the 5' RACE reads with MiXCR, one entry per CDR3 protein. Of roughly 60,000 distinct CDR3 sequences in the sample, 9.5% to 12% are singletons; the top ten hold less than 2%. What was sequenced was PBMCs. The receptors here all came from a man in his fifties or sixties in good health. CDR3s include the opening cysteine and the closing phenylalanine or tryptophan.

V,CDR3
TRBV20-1,CSASKGGGQDTQYF
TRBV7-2,CASSATGGVKAFF
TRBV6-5,CASSKLPQGQEQFF
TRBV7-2,CASSPPRQGRDGYTF
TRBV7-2,CASSPGGAPRYEQYF
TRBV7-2,CASSLAGGRETQYF
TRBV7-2,CASSGYTTGADEQYF
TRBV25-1,CASSGAQGRYGYTF
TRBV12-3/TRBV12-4,CASTTGSVQPQHF
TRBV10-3,CAISESKLGTGGNTIYF
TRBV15,CATSSPGLLSQYF
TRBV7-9,CASSLGLNEQFF
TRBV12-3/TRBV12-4,CASSLSGGSGNQPQHF
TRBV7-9,CASSTYSGTFNEQFF
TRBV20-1,CSARTFGQAPQGYTF
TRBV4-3,CASSQGALTGYEQYF
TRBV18,CASSPQTGRRHTIYF
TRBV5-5,CASSVTGTEKWNTEAFF
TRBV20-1,CSASGAGGRVGTDTQYF
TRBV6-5,CASSLTGEQYF
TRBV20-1,CSAKGPLNDGYTF
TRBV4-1,CASSRDIGEDNSPLHF
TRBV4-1,CASSQVKDRGEGTQYF
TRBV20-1,CSARDPQVNTEAFF
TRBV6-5,CASSYSRAGNTIYF
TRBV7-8,CASSSTGLGGEQFF
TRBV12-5,CASGAGTGIHEQYF
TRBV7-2,CASSTSTGGGNTIYF
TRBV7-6,CASSFSGEETQYF
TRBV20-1,CSAATRSNTGELFF
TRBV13,CASSPPGPMNTEAFF
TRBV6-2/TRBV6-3,CASSNAGHPMGEQYF
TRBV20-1,CSARELLDADTEAFF
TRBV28,CASIGGKDFYNEQFF
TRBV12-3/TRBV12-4,CASRNSTTDTQYF
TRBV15,CATAEGRNYGYTF
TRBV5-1,CASSLDNRRTNYGYTF
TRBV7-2,CASSGWGANTGELFF
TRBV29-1,CSVGGGVTGNYGYTF
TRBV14,CASSLVTGAPYNEQFF
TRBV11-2,CASHKAGDTEAFF
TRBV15,CATSPYRDRYGYTF
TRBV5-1,CASSSTPGSPEAFF